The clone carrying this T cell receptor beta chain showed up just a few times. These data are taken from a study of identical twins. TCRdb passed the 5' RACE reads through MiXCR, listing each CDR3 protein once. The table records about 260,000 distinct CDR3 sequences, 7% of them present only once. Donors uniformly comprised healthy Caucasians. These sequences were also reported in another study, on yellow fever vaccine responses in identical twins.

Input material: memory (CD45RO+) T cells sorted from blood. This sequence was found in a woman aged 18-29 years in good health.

The CDR3 loop reads CASSLAGVRDTQYF. CDR3 sequence (DNA): TGTGCCAGCAGCTTGGCGGGAGTCCGAGATACGCAGTATTTT. The genes are TRBV7-9 and TRBJ2-3; 7 nucleotides agree with TRBD2. The CDR3 length is 14 residues. The germline V gene encodes CDR1 SEHNR and CDR2 FQNEAQ (reference sequence). V lost 3 bases, J lost 5 bases, and 5 bases stayed unmatched.